The 14 T cell receptor beta chains below were found in one sample sequenced in a study of cytomegalovirus exposure and HLA in healthy donors. A multiplex PCR was run with 60 Vbeta primers and 13 Jbeta primers. Clones were read by immunoSEQ multiplex PCR, and TCRdb kept only the in-frame ones, dropping some. The sample records over 100,000 clones, 50% to 65% being singletons. Sample: PBMCs. Every receptor here comes from a man aged 35-49 years in good health and CMV-seropositive.

V is TRBV7-9 and J is TRBJ2-2; D gene ambiguous. The CDR3 runs to 14 residues. Per the germline V gene, CDR1 is SEHNR and CDR2 is FQNEAQ (reference sequence). V gave up 1 base and J gave up 1 base, with 4 bases separating them. CDR3 nucleotide sequence: TGTGCCAGCAGCTTAGGGCAGAACACCGGGGAGCTGTTTTTT. Its protein product is CASSLGQNTGELFF.

This clone was picked up one time. The chain carries TRBV30 and TRBJ1-2; D gene ambiguous. From germline, CDR1 is GTSNPN and CDR2 SVGIG (reference sequence). With 8 bases removed from V and 4 bases from J, the gap between germline ends came to 14 bases. This CDR3 is 12 amino acids long. The CDR3 is CASLPNAYGYTF. CDR3 coding DNA: TGTGCCAGTTTGCCTAACGCCTATGGCTACACCTTC. The variable domain in full, completed from reference TRBV30 and TRBJ1-2, reads SQTIHQWPATLVQPVGSPLSLECTVEGTSNPNLYWYRQAAGRGLQLLFYSVGIGQISSEVPQNLSASRPQDRQFILSSKKLLLSDSGFYLCASLPNAYGYTFGSGTRLTVV.

This sequence joins TRBV21-1 and TRBJ2-7; TRBD1 is the table's D call, not checked against the DNA. TRBV21-1 is an annotated pseudogene. This CDR3 is 18 amino acids long. The CDR3 loop reads CASSRKRAGLGETYEQYF. As DNA, the CDR3 is TGTGCCAGCAGCAGAAAAAGGGCAGGGTTGGGTGAGACATACGAGCAGTACTTC.

This sequence joins TRBV9 and TRBJ2-3; no definite D call. The V end lost 3 bases, the J end lost 7 bases, and 12 bases lay between the germline ends. The CDR3 is made up of 13 amino acids. Germline-derived CDR1 and CDR2 are SGDLS and YYNGEE. This CDR3 reads CASSDPNSNTQYF. CDR3 nucleotides: TGTGCCAGCAGCGACCCAAACTCGAATACGCAGTATTTT. The complete variable domain, with remaining parts taken from reference TRBV9 and TRBJ2-3, reads DSGVTQTPKHLITATGQRVTLRCSPRSGDLSVYWYQQSLDQGLQFLIQYYNGEERAKGNILERFSAQQFPDLHSELNLSSLELGDSALYFCASSDPNSNTQYFGPGTRLTVL.

This chain connects TRBV29-1 to TRBJ2-6; D unresolved. In germline, CDR1 is SQVTM, CDR2 ANQGSEA. Trimming took off 4 bases at V and 0 bases at J, with 4 bases between the two ends. The CDR3 runs to 13 residues. The CDR3 DNA reads as TGCAGCGTTGGAGTCTCTGGGGCCAACGTCCTGACTTTC. This encodes CSVGVSGANVLTF.

This clone appeared a few times. The chain recombines TRBV28 with TRBJ1-5; possibly TRBD1 for D (5 bases). The V and J ends lost 6 bases and 0 bases respectively, with 15 bases between them. The CDR3 spans 16 residues. Germline loops: CDR1 MDHEN, CDR2 SYDVKM. CDR3 sequence reads: CASRGGGFVSNQPQHF. For the CDR3, the DNA is TGTGCCAGCAGGGGGGGAGGGTTTGTTAGCAATCAGCCCCAGCATTTT.

This clone was observed a few times. The rearrangement links TRBV6-6 to TRBJ1-2, with a possible D match to TRBD1 (6 bases). This CDR3 is built from 16 residues. CDR1 is MNHNY and CDR2 is SVGAGI in the germline V gene (reference sequence). V gave up 6 bases and J gave up 2 bases, with 19 bases separating them. CDR3: CASSQNTGSPNYGYTF. DNA of the CDR3: TGTGCCAGCAGCCAAAACACAGGGAGCCCCAACTATGGCTACACCTTC.

The chain uses TRBV27 and TRBJ2-4; the match to TRBD2 covers 9 bases. Germline V gene data show CDR1 as MNHEY and CDR2 as SMNVEV (reference sequence). After removal of 6 bases from V and 9 bases from J, the junction contained 3 bases not matched to a gene. The CDR3 has 12 amino acids. The CDR3 DNA reads as TGTGCCAGCAGGGGACTAGCCGGCATTCAGTACTTC. Translated: CASRGLAGIQYF.

V gene TRBV27 combines with J gene TRBJ2-7, with 7 nucleotides matching TRBD2. In germline, CDR1 is MNHEY, CDR2 SMNVEV (reference sequence). V was pared by 6 bases and J by 2 bases, with 10 bases of the junction left unmatched. The CDR3 contains 15 residues. The CDR3 loop reads CASRARASGTYEQYF. In nucleotides, the CDR3 is TGTGCCAGCAGGGCTCGGGCTAGCGGAACCTACGAGCAGTACTTC.

V is TRBV5-4 and J is TRBJ2-7, with 7 positions matching TRBD1. J lost 3 bases, V lost 4 bases, and 4 bases had no gene match. Germline V CDR1 and CDR2: SGHNT, YYREEE (reference sequence). The CDR3 contains 13 residues. The CDR3 protein is CASSVTGFYEQYF. In nucleotides, the CDR3 is TGTGCCAGCAGCGTGACAGGGTTCTACGAGCAGTACTTC. Complete variable domain (other parts from reference TRBV5-4 and TRBJ2-7): ETGVTQSPTHLIKTRGQQVTLRCSSQSGHNTVSWYQQALGQGPQFIFQYYREEENGRGNFPPRFSGLQFPNYSSELNVNALELDDSALYLCASSVTGFYEQYFGPGTRLTVT.

This clone showed up just a few times. The rearrangement uses TRBV7-8 and TRBJ2-1; TRBD2 matches at 12 bases. CDR1 is SGHVS, CDR2 FQNEAQ, per germline. The CDR3 has 14 amino acids. J was trimmed by 8 bases and V by 4 bases; bases with no gene match: 3. The CDR3 sequence is CASSSSGGAYEQFF. CDR3 nucleotide sequence: TGTGCCAGCAGCTCTAGCGGGGGGGCGTATGAGCAGTTCTTC.

The chain employs TRBV9 and TRBJ2-1, with 10 bases matching TRBD1. Trimming took 6 bases from V and 2 from J; bases not matched to a gene: 8. The CDR3 is 16 amino acids. CDR1 and CDR2 (germline): SGDLS, YYNGEE. The CDR3 bases are TGTGCCAGCACCGAGATTGGACAGGGGGCCTACAATGAGCAGTTCTTC. Translated, it gives CASTEIGQGAYNEQFF.

This clone has only a few counts. The chain employs TRBV5-1 and TRBJ2-5, with D possibly matching TRBD2 (6 bases). CDR3 length: 15 amino acids. Germline V gene sequence: CDR1 SGHRS, CDR2 YFSETQ. Trimming removed 7 bases from V and 4 bases from J, with 20 bases in between. CDR3 sequence reads: CASQPPPGGGETQYF. As DNA, the CDR3 is TGCGCCAGCCAACCCCCCCCCGGGGGAGGAGAGACCCAGTACTTC.

J is TRBJ1-1 and V is TRBV19, with 8 bases aligning to TRBD1. The germline V gene has CDR1 LNHDA and CDR2 SQIVND (reference sequence). V lost 6 bases, J lost 1 base, and 7 bases stayed unmatched. The CDR3 has 15 residues. The CDR3 protein is CASRKDRGRNTEAFF. CDR3 coding DNA: TGTGCCAGTAGAAAAGACAGGGGTCGGAACACTGAAGCTTTCTTT.